These 24 T cell receptor beta chains came from one sample sequenced in a study of cytomegalovirus exposure and HLA in healthy donors. PCR involved 60 Vbeta and 13 Jbeta primers. Method: immunoSEQ multiplex PCR; TCRdb's copy keeps in-frame clones and lacks some. This sample has about 150,000 clones, with more than 75% found just once. Specimen: PBMCs. The receptors were sampled from a man between 25 and 39 years old in good health and CMV-seropositive.

The chain couples TRBV7-2 to TRBJ1-1; D remains unclear. V lost 5 bases and J 0 bases, leaving 10 bases between the germline ends. The germline CDR1 and CDR2 sequences are SGHTA and FQGNSA. The CDR3 length is 14 residues. CDR3: CASSRSPVNTEAFF. The CDR3 DNA is TGTGCCAGCAGCCGCTCCCCAGTGAACACTGAAGCTTTCTTT.

The genes are TRBV25-1 and TRBJ1-3; 7 bases align to TRBD1. Losses at the gene ends were 4 bases for V and 1 base for J; bases not matched to a gene: 1. There are 14 residues in the CDR3. Germline assignment: CDR1 MGHDK and CDR2 SYGVNS. CDR3 loop: CASSVTGSGNTIYF. CDR3 nucleotides: TGTGCCAGCAGTGTGACAGGGTCTGGAAACACCATATATTTT.

J is TRBJ2-5 and V is TRBV28; D remains ambiguous. The ends were cut back, 10 bases at V and 7 bases at J, with 10 bases in the middle. The germline V gene encodes CDR1 MDHEN and CDR2 SYDVKM. The CDR3 runs 10 residues. The CDR3 reads CATRLGTQYF. The CDR3 DNA reads as TGTGCCACCCGACTGGGGACCCAGTACTTC.

This clone has a handful of counts. The CDR3 sequence is CASSYRDRDYEQYF. The DNA for the CDR3 is TGTGCCAGCAGCTACCGGGACAGGGACTACGAGCAGTACTTC. The chain links TRBV5-4 to TRBJ2-7, with 9 bases fitting TRBD1. Germline assignment: CDR1 SGHNT and CDR2 YYREEE (reference sequence). The CDR3 spans 14 residues. The J segment lost 3 bases and the V segment lost 3 bases, leaving 4 bases of the junction unmatched.

V is TRBV13 and J is TRBJ2-7; D is possibly TRBD1 (5 bases). This CDR3 has 14 residues. Germline V lookup: CDR1 PRHDT, CDR2 FYEKMQ (reference sequence). V was trimmed by 2 bases and J by 5 bases, leaving 13 bases between them. CDR3 sequence (DNA): TGTGCCAGCAGCTTATGGGGCAGGGCGCACGAGCAGTACTTC. This sequence encodes CASSLWGRAHEQYF.

The chain uses TRBV30 and TRBJ2-5; TRBD2 agrees at 9 bases. The CDR3 is 14 amino acids. CDR1 is GTSNPN and CDR2 is SVGIG in the germline V gene (reference sequence). After removal of 3 bases from V and 5 bases from J, the junction contained 7 bases not matched to a gene. The CDR3 reads CAWSRTSAHETQYF. The CDR3 DNA reads TGTGCCTGGAGCCGGACTAGCGCCCACGAGACCCAGTACTTC. Based on the CDR3 plus reference TRBV30 and TRBJ2-5, the full variable domain is SQTIHQWPATLVQPVGSPLSLECTVEGTSNPNLYWYRQAAGRGLQLLFYSVGIGQISSEVPQNLSASRPQDRQFILSSKKLLLSDSGFYLCAWSRTSAHETQYFGPGTRLLVL.

This clone has only one observation. The chain employs TRBV28 and TRBJ2-2; 7 bases map to TRBD1. With V trimmed by 6 bases and J by 5 bases, 12 bases remained unmatched. This CDR3 is built from 16 residues. The germline V gene encodes CDR1 MDHEN and CDR2 SYDVKM. CDR3 DNA sequence: TGTGCCAGCAGCCCCGACAGGGTAAGGAGGACCGGGGAGCTGTTTTTT. Its translation is CASSPDRVRRTGELFF.

The chain links TRBV4-2 to TRBJ2-7, with 12 bases that match TRBD1. The CDR3 totals 15 residues. Trimming at V came to 4 bases and at J to 3 bases, leaving 4 bases not matched to a gene. CDR1 LGHNA and CDR2 YNFKEQ come from the germline V gene. The CDR3 DNA reads TGTGCCAGCAGCCCCGGGACAGGGGGCGTCTACGAGCAGTACTTC. This codes for CASSPGTGGVYEQYF.

This chain uses TRBV7-3 with TRBJ2-3; D might be TRBD1 (7 bases). CDR1 is SGHTA and CDR2 is FQGTGA in the germline V gene. V lost 5 bases, J lost 5 bases, and 11 bases lay in between. The CDR3 has 13 amino acids. CDR3 DNA sequence: TGTGCCAGCAGCCCCCAGGGGGGAGATACGCAGTATTTT. Its translation: CASSPQGGDTQYF.

In its sample, this clone was seen a few times. The chain links TRBV5-1 to TRBJ2-3; 9 bases are a match to TRBD1. V gave up 0 bases and J gave up 1 base; unmatched junction bases: 3. In germline, CDR1 is SGHRS, CDR2 YFSETQ. The CDR3 contains 16 residues. CDR3 residues: CASSLVTGGGTDTQYF. In nucleotides, the CDR3 is TGCGCCAGCAGCTTGGTTACAGGGGGCGGCACAGATACGCAGTATTTT.

This clone was observed a few times. The chain has TRBV5-1 and TRBJ2-2; maybe TRBD2 (6 bases). The V end lost 4 bases, the J end lost 1 base, and 11 bases lay between the germline ends. CDR1 and CDR2 from the germline V gene are SGHRS and YFSETQ. The CDR3 is 15 residues long. The CDR3 coding sequence is TGCGCCAGCAGCCCACGGGGGTTGAACACCGGGGAGCTGTTTTTT. Its protein product is CASSPRGLNTGELFF.

This rearrangement joins TRBV18 to TRBJ2-7; 9 bases map to TRBD1. With V trimmed by 3 bases and J by 5 bases, 5 bases remained unmatched. In germline, CDR1 is KGHSH, CDR2 LQKENI. CDR3 length equals 14 residues. The CDR3 loop reads CASSPQQGANEQYF. In DNA, the CDR3 is TGTGCCAGCTCACCGCAACAGGGGGCAAACGAGCAGTACTTC.

The chain carries TRBV6-5 and TRBJ1-2; 11 bases are a match to TRBD1. CDR1 is MNHEY and CDR2 is SVGAGI in the germline V gene. The CDR3 totals 13 residues. V was pared by 6 bases and J by 8 bases, with 5 bases of the junction left unmatched. DNA for the CDR3: TGTGCCAGCAGCCCGGGACAGGGGGAGGGCTACACCTTC. Translating it yields CASSPGQGEGYTF.

The chain has TRBV6-1 and TRBJ2-7; 9 bases are a match to TRBD1. Per the germline V gene, CDR1 is MNHNS and CDR2 is SASEGT. The V gene end was trimmed by 6 bases and the J gene end by 5 bases; junction bases not matched to a gene: 8. The CDR3 has 14 amino acids. The CDR3 DNA sequence: TGTGCCAGCAGCGGACAGGGGTCACTCGACGAGCAGTACTTC. Its translation is CASSGQGSLDEQYF.

This chain connects TRBV10-3 to TRBJ2-7, with D maybe TRBD2 (5 bases). The CDR3 covers 13 residues. Between the trimmed V and J ends, which lost 6 bases and 6 bases, there was a span of 15 bases. Per germline, CDR1 ENHRY and CDR2 SYGVKD. The CDR3: CAISSDMAGEQYF. The CDR3 bases are TGTGCCATCAGCTCGGATATGGCGGGCGAGCAGTACTTC.

Only a few counts were recorded for this clone. This rearrangement joins TRBV30 to TRBJ1-3, with D uncertain. The CDR3 is 11 amino acids. Germline-derived CDR1 and CDR2 are GTSNPN and SVGIG (reference sequence). Trimming cost V 4 bases and J 3 bases, with 4 bases left between them. The CDR3 protein is CAWNRGNTIYF. The DNA of the CDR3 is TGTGCCTGGAATCGTGGAAACACCATATATTTT. The full variable domain, rest sourced from reference TRBV30 and TRBJ1-3, is SQTIHQWPATLVQPVGSPLSLECTVEGTSNPNLYWYRQAAGRGLQLLFYSVGIGQISSEVPQNLSASRPQDRQFILSSKKLLLSDSGFYLCAWNRGNTIYFGEGSWLTVV.

The V call is TRBV28, the J call TRBJ2-5; 7 bases fit TRBD2. CDR3 length: 15 residues. V was clipped by 3 bases and J by 11 bases; unmatched bases: 15. CDR1 and CDR2 (germline): MDHEN, SYDVKM. CDR3 in amino acids: CASSFGGSGSEVQYF. The CDR3 bases are TGTGCCAGCAGTTTTGGCGGGAGTGGGTCAGAGGTTCAGTACTTC.

The J gene is TRBJ2-2, the V gene TRBV19; 11 nucleotides line up with TRBD2. J was trimmed by 5 bases and V by 3 bases; bases with no gene match: 2. Germline V gene sequence: CDR1 LNHDA, CDR2 SQIVND (reference sequence). The CDR3 sequence is 15 residues long. The CDR3 loop reads CASSIVAGGTGELFF. The DNA of the CDR3 is TGTGCCAGTAGTATCGTAGCGGGAGGGACCGGGGAGCTGTTTTTT.

CDR3: CASGTSGRDRGDEQYF. In DNA, the CDR3 is TGTGCTAGTGGTACATCCGGACGGGACAGGGGCGACGAGCAGTACTTC. This chain uses TRBV12-5 with TRBJ2-7; 10 bases match TRBD1. This CDR3 comprises 16 residues. The germline V gene has CDR1 LGHNT and CDR2 FRNRAP. The ends lost 5 bases at V and 5 bases at J; junction bases unmatched: 12.

The chain uses TRBV9 and TRBJ2-7, with D perhaps matching TRBD2 (7 bases). Germline CDR1 and CDR2: SGDLS and YYNGEE. V lost 4 bases to trimming and J lost 3 bases, with 14 bases between them. CDR3 length equals 14 residues. CDR3 in DNA: TGTGCCAGCAGCCCAGATAGGGGGGGCTACGAGCAGTACTTC. Translated: CASSPDRGGYEQYF.

The CDR3 here is CSVVWDRAGGQYF. The DNA of the CDR3 is TGCAGCGTTGTTTGGGACCGGGCAGGGGGGCAGTACTTC. This sequence joins TRBV29-1 and TRBJ2-7, with 7 bases fitting TRBD1. Germline lookup yields CDR1 SQVTM and CDR2 ANQGSEA. V was pared by 4 bases and J by 9 bases, with 12 bases of the junction left unmatched. The CDR3 length is 13 residues.

This chain uses TRBV28 with TRBJ2-1, with TRBD2 matching 14 bases. V shed 6 bases and J 1 base; nucleotides not matched to a gene: 14. CDR3 length: 20 amino acids. The germline gives CDR1 MDHEN, CDR2 SYDVKM. Here the CDR3 DNA reads TGTGCCAGCAGCTCTTTCTTCGGGACTAGCGGGAGAGAGTCCTACAATGAGCAGTTCTTC. The encoded protein is CASSSFFGTSGRESYNEQFF.

This chain uses TRBV27 with TRBJ1-1, with D maybe TRBD1 (6 bases). The V gene lost 5 bases and the J gene lost 0 bases, with 16 bases spanning the gap. This CDR3 is built from 16 residues. Germline CDR1 reads MNHEY; CDR2 reads SMNVEV (reference sequence). CDR3 sequence reads: CASSPRGREVNTEAFF. In DNA, the CDR3 is TGTGCCAGCAGTCCCAGGGGCCGCGAAGTGAACACTGAAGCTTTCTTT.

This clone has just a few counts. Other DNA sequences from this sample encode an identical CDR3 as well. This chain connects TRBV7-3 to TRBJ2-3; 7 nucleotides line up with TRBD1. The V gene's germline CDR1 is SGHTA and CDR2 FQGTGA. The CDR3 length is 14 residues. With V trimmed by 5 bases and J by 0 bases, 2 bases remained unmatched. CDR3 coding DNA: TGTGCCAGCAGCCCAGGGGGTAGCACAGATACGCAGTATTTT. This sequence encodes CASSPGGSTDTQYF. Based on the CDR3 plus reference TRBV7-3 and TRBJ2-3, the full variable domain is GAGVSQTPSNKVTEKGKYVELRCDPISGHTALYWYRQSLGQGPEFLIYFQGTGAADDSGLPNDRFFAVRPEGSVSTLKIQRTERGDSAVYLCASSPGGSTDTQYFGPGTRLTVL.